The TCR beta chain under discussion was sequenced for a study of T cells after yellow fever vaccination. Study outcomes and limitations: Few clonotypes appeared in both CD4 and CD8 compartments. Post-booster repertoires again held most primary-vaccination clones (just under 97% CD4, roughly 88% CD8).

The length of the CDR3 is 15 residues. Germline lookup yields CDR1 MNHEY and CDR2 SMNVEV (reference sequence). V was clipped by 0 bases and J by 1 base, with 4 bases between them. The table lists this clonotype with many counts. Antigen: not known. TCRdb used MiXCR to reprocess the 5' RACE reads, holding one entry per CDR3 protein. Among more than 250,000 distinct CDR3 sequences listed, roughly 6.8% were seen once. The sequences come from PBMCs, collected more than 35 days after the first yellow fever vaccination. The TCR comes from a young man who received the YFV17D yellow fever vaccine. This chain connects TRBV27 to TRBJ2-6, with D uncertain. The CDR3: CASSLSGSGANVLTF. The CDR3 DNA follows: TGTGCCAGCAGTTTATCAGGGTCTGGGGCCAACGTCCTGACTTTC.